This TCR beta chain derives from a study of blood T cell repertoires in COVID-19. Germline V gives CDR1 MNHEY, CDR2 SVGAGI. Trimming at V came to 2 bases and at J to 4 bases, leaving 1 base not matched to a gene. The CDR3 extends over 14 amino acids. Source study methods: Cell counts per sample came from amplifying reference gene primers. The protocol was immunoSEQ multiplex PCR, while the TCRdb copy is restricted to in-frame clones and leaves out a portion. The DNA was the basis for D and trimming; V, J and clone size are from that table. The sample holds 40,000 to 65,000 clones, around 80% seen once.

The sequence came from a human donor in a cohort sampled during active COVID-19. J is TRBJ1-4 and V is TRBV6-5; TRBD1 matches at 7 bases. The sample taken for sequencing was peripheral blood. CDR3 DNA: TGTGCCAGCAGTTACCAGGGGGTTAATGAAAAACTGTTTTTT. Translated, it gives CASSYQGVNEKLFF.